This T cell receptor (beta chain) was profiled in a study of T cell responses to AZD1222 COVID-19 vaccine. Germline V CDR1 and CDR2: SGHRS, YFSETQ. Unmatched junction bases numbered 8, after V lost 4 bases and J lost 2 bases. The CDR3 has 15 residues. Sequencing was performed with immunoSEQ multiplex PCR; in TCRdb, only in-frame clones are kept and a portion is missing. The sample lists over 150,000 clones, roughly 90% occurring once. The source was peripheral blood, collected 28 days after the second AZD1222 dose. This clonotype originated in an adult who received the AZD1222 COVID-19 vaccine. V usage is TRBV5-1 and J usage is TRBJ1-2, with TRBD1 matching over 7 bases. The CDR3 nucleotides read TGCGCCAGCAGCACGGGACAGCAACGGAACTATGGCTACACCTTC. Its translation: CASSTGQQRNYGYTF. Variable domain in full (rest from reference TRBV5-1 and TRBJ1-2): KAGVTQTPRYLIKTRGQQVTLSCSPISGHRSVSWYQQTPGQGLQFLFEYFSETQRNKGNFPGRFSGRQFSNSRSEMNVSTLELGDSALYLCASSTGQQRNYGYTFGSGTRLTVV.